What follows are 19 T cell receptor beta chains derived from one specimen sequenced in a study of OX40 agonist ivuxolimab in advanced cancers. Profiling relied on immunoSEQ multiplex PCR, and the TCRdb table lists in-frame clones only, not all of them. The repertoire holds roughly 49,000 clones, 80% to 85% seen once, with around 2.9% in the top ten. The material was CD4+ or CD8+ T cells sorted from blood, obtained in a trial of the OX40 agonist ivuxolimab. The receptors derive from an adult with an advanced solid tumor such as melanoma, head and neck, liver or kidney cancer.

The chain has TRBV5-6 and TRBJ2-5; no definite D call. The V end was cut by 4 bases, the J end by 5 bases, with 15 bases between. The CDR3 has 14 amino acids. Germline assignment: CDR1 SGHDT and CDR2 YYEEEE. The CDR3 bases are TGTGCCAGCAGCCCGCCAGGAACTCCGGAGACCCAGTACTTC. Translating it yields CASSPPGTPETQYF.

The chain recombines TRBV13 with TRBJ2-1; D possibly matches TRBD1 or TRBD2 (5 bases each). Germline CDR1 PRHDT, CDR2 FYEKMQ (reference sequence). The CDR3 is 13 amino acids. The germline V and J ends were trimmed by 1 base and 9 bases, with 10 bases remaining between them. CDR3: CASSLAGAGEQFF. The CDR3 bases are TGTGCCAGCAGCTTAGCCGGGGCCGGTGAGCAGTTCTTC.

The gene calls are TRBV2 and TRBJ1-6, with D perhaps TRBD1 (6 bases). There are 15 residues in the CDR3. Trimming stripped 5 bases from V and 0 bases from J, with 8 bases between. CDR1 is SNHLY, CDR2 FYNNEI, per germline. CDR3 loop: CASSKGDSYNSPLHF. The CDR3 DNA sequence: TGTGCCAGCAGTAAGGGGGACTCCTATAATTCACCCCTCCACTTT.

The V gene is TRBV4-2, the J gene TRBJ1-2; D is possibly TRBD1 (5 bases). The CDR3 runs 13 residues. Germline V CDR1 and CDR2: LGHNA, YNFKEQ. Trimming removed 3 bases at V and 7 bases at J, with 12 bases between. CDR3 DNA: TGTGCCAGCAGCCATTCGGCCGGGGGTGGCTACACCTTC. Its translation: CASSHSAGGGYTF.

This clone was detected only a few times. This rearrangement joins TRBV6-1 to TRBJ1-1; D unclear. The CDR3 has 17 amino acids. V lost 4 bases to trimming and J lost 0 bases, with 18 bases between them. The V gene's germline CDR1 is MNHNS and CDR2 SASEGT. DNA for the CDR3: TGTGCCAGCAGTGCCCTAAGACTCCCCCCTATGAACACTGAAGCTTTCTTT. It specifies CASSALRLPPMNTEAFF.

This chain uses TRBV7-8 with TRBJ2-7; tentative D call: TRBD1 (5 bases). V lost 2 bases and J 4 bases, leaving 9 bases between the germline ends. Germline lookup yields CDR1 SGHVS and CDR2 FQNEAQ. The length of the CDR3 is 13 residues. The CDR3 sequence: CASSLTGPYEQYF. CDR3 coding DNA: TGTGCCAGCAGCTTAACAGGTCCATACGAGCAGTACTTC.

The chain recombines TRBV7-9 with TRBJ2-7; unclear D gene. Per germline, CDR1 SEHNR and CDR2 FQNEAQ (reference sequence). This CDR3 is built from 11 residues. V lost 1 base to trimming and J lost 9 bases, with 7 bases between them. The DNA of the CDR3 is TGTGCCAGCAGCTTAGTAAGTGGGCAGTACTTC. Translating it yields CASSLVSGQYF.

This chain joins TRBV6-6 and TRBJ2-2; 8 nucleotides align to TRBD2. V lost 6 bases to trimming and J lost 5 bases; unmatched junction nucleotides: 8. The CDR3 has 15 amino acids. The germline gives CDR1 MNHNY, CDR2 SVGAGI (reference sequence). The chain's CDR3 is CASRDGGAPTGELFF. The CDR3 DNA reads as TGTGCCAGCAGAGACGGGGGGGCGCCGACCGGGGAGCTGTTTTTT.

The chain is built from TRBV7-3 and TRBJ2-1; 10 nucleotides match TRBD1. CDR3 length equals 13 residues. V lost 5 bases and J lost 15; bases outside the gene matches: 10. CDR1 is SGHTA and CDR2 is FQGTGA in the germline V gene. CDR3 nucleotide sequence: TGTGCCAGCAGCCCAGAGCCGGGACAGGGGTGGTTCTTC. It yields the protein CASSPEPGQGWFF.

The J gene is TRBJ2-6, the V gene TRBV2; D is unresolved. V lost 3 bases and J lost 0, with 6 bases in between. Germline CDR1 and CDR2: SNHLY and FYNNEI. The length of the CDR3 is 15 residues. The CDR3 coding sequence is TGTGCCAGCAGTGATTGGGTCTCTGGGGCCAACGTCCTGACTTTC. Protein product: CASSDWVSGANVLTF.

Points on this clone: Different DNA sequences within this sample yield the same CDR3. V usage is TRBV7-8 and J usage is TRBJ2-2; possible D gene TRBD2, 7 bases. Germline V gives CDR1 SGHVS, CDR2 FQNEAQ. Trimming left V 5 bases short and J 5 bases short, with 15 bases between. There are 15 residues in the CDR3. The CDR3 loop reads CASSLGGRGTGELFF. The CDR3 nucleotides are TGTGCCAGCAGCCTGGGGGGGCGGGGGACCGGGGAGCTGTTTTTT.

This clone has a single count. CDR3 in DNA: TGTGCCAGCAGCTCCCAAGGGGGCCAGTACTTC. Translated, it gives CASSSQGGQYF. The V and J genes are TRBV7-9 and TRBJ2-5; D may be TRBD1 (6 bases). Germline V gives CDR1 SEHNR, CDR2 FQNEAQ (reference sequence). The CDR3 contains 11 residues. V shed 4 bases and J shed 10 bases, with 10 bases lying between them.

The chain is built from TRBV7-8 and TRBJ1-2, with 7 positions matching TRBD1. V trimming: 1 base; J trimming: 7 bases; junction bases outside the gene matches: 9. The CDR3 consists of 15 residues. CDR1 is SGHVS and CDR2 is FQNEAQ in the germline V gene. CDR3 residues: CASSLDGRGVGGYTF. The CDR3, as DNA: TGTGCCAGCAGCTTAGACGGCAGGGGGGTGGGTGGCTACACCTTC.

The chain carries TRBV5-1 and TRBJ2-7; D not certain. The CDR3 length is 11 residues. Trimming removed 7 bases at V and 5 bases at J, with 10 bases between. Germline lookup yields CDR1 SGHRS and CDR2 YFSETQ. The chain's CDR3 is CASLESDEQYF. The CDR3 DNA sequence: TGCGCCAGCCTCGAATCGGACGAGCAGTACTTC.

The chain joins TRBV9 to TRBJ1-1; D call uncertain. The germline gives CDR1 SGDLS, CDR2 YYNGEE. The CDR3 loop spans 15 amino acids. V lost 0 bases, J lost 1 base, and 10 bases lay in between. In nucleotides, the CDR3 is TGTGCCAGCAGCGTAGGGGTAGGGAGGAACACTGAAGCTTTCTTT. Its protein product is CASSVGVGRNTEAFF.

This clone was found once. The chain carries TRBV7-6 and TRBJ2-2, with D tentatively TRBD2 (5 bases). Deletions cut 5 bases from V and 5 bases from J, with 9 bases between. Germline assignment: CDR1 SGHVS and CDR2 FNYEAQ. This CDR3 is 13 amino acids long. CDR3 bases: TGTGCCAGCAGCCTTATAGCGACCGGGGAGCTGTTTTTT. It translates to CASSLIATGELFF.

This chain joins TRBV5-1 and TRBJ1-1; no firm D call. Trimming cost V 4 bases and J 1 base, with 11 bases left between them. The CDR3 totals 14 residues. The germline V gene encodes CDR1 SGHRS and CDR2 YFSETQ. This CDR3 reads CASSGLLGNTEAFF. The CDR3 DNA reads as TGCGCCAGCAGCGGCCTCCTAGGGAACACTGAAGCTTTCTTT.

The chain employs TRBV5-8 and TRBJ2-1, with 7 nucleotides matching TRBD1. With V trimmed by 0 bases and J by 4 bases, 7 bases remained unmatched. Germline loops: CDR1 SGHTS, CDR2 YDEGEE. The CDR3 extends over 16 amino acids. For the CDR3, the DNA is TGTGCCAGCAGCTTGGGATGGACAGGAAAGTACAATGAGCAGTTCTTC. Protein product: CASSLGWTGKYNEQFF.

The rearrangement links TRBV10-3 to TRBJ2-6; no clear D. With 7 bases removed from V and 2 bases from J, the gap between germline ends came to 15 bases. CDR3 length equals 16 residues. Germline V CDR1 and CDR2: ENHRY, SYGVKD. The CDR3 DNA follows: TGTGCCATCATGGCCAACCGTGGGACTGGGGCCAACGTCCTGACTTTC. The encoded protein is CAIMANRGTGANVLTF.